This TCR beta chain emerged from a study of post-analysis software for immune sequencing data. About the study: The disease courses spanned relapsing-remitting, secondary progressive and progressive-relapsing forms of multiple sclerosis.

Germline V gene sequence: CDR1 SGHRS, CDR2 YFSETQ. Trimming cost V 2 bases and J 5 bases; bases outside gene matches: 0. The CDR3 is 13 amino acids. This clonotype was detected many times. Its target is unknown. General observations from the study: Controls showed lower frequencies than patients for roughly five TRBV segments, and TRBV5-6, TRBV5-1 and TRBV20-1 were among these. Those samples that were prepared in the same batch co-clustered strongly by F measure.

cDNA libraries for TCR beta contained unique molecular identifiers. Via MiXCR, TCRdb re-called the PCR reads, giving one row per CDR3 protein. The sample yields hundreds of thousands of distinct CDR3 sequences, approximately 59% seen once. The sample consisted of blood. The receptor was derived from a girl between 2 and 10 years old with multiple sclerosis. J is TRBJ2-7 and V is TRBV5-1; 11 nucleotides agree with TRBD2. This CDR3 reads CASSFSGRDEQYF. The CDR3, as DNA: TGCGCCAGCAGCTTTAGCGGGAGGGACGAGCAGTACTTC.